This TCR beta chain was identified during a study of response to subunit inactivated influenza vaccine. Study results and caveats: Authors suggested each seasonal flu vaccination may recruit only limited numbers of new T cells.

TCRdb analysed the RT-PCR reads with MiXCR anew, one entry per CDR3 protein. The table has fewer than 400,000 distinct CDR3 sequences, roughly 22% seen once. Germline V lookup: CDR1 LGHDT, CDR2 YNNKEL (reference sequence). This CDR3 has 14 amino acids. Trimming left V 1 base short and J 3 bases short, with 10 bases between. On this clonotype: What it binds is not known.

The receptor was isolated from a man between 45 and 75 years old who received an inactivated influenza vaccine. The sequences come from PBMCs from blood, collected 21 months after vaccination. The chain uses TRBV3-1 and TRBJ2-7, with D perhaps TRBD1 (6 bases). The CDR3 region is CASSQGTEDYEQYF. The CDR3 DNA is TGTGCCAGCAGCCAAGGGACAGAGGACTACGAGCAGTACTTC.